The clone carrying this T cell receptor (beta chain) was counted many times. The antigen remains undetermined. This entry is derived from a study of blood T cells in healthy people across ages. Notes on the study in general: There was a strong correlation between TCR beta diversity and naive T cell percentage. Long-lived and aged donors differed, with more naive CD4+ cells and higher diversity in the long-lived.

PBMCs were isolated at a quantity of at least 7 million per sample. Losses at the gene ends were 6 bases for V and 9 bases for J; bases not matched to a gene: 8. The CDR3 runs to 14 residues. Together with a sample-barcoded 5' primer, a J-beta primer mix was included in a second PCR lasting about 6 to 11 cycles. TCRdb recomputed calls from the 5' RACE reads with MiXCR, one row per CDR3 protein. The sample yields hundreds of thousands of distinct CDR3 sequences, approximately 31% seen once. The TCR comes from a woman at least 80 years old in good health. The V call is TRBV12-3 or TRBV12-4, the J call TRBJ1-6; 7 bases line up with TRBD1. Source material: blood. CDR3 sequence (DNA): TGTGCCAGCAGCCGACAGGGTAGTACTTCACCCCTCCACTTT. Translation gives CASSRQGSTSPLHF.